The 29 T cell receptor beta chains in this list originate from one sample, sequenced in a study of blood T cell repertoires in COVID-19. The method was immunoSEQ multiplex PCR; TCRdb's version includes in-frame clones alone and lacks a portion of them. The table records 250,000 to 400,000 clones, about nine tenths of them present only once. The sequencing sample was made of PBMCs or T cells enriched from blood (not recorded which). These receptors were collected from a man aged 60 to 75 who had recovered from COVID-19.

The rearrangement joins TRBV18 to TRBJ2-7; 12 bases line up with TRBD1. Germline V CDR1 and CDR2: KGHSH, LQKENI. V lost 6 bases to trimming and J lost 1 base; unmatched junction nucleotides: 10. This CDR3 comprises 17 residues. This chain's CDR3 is CASSPGTGGAFSYEQYF. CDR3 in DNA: TGTGCCAGCTCCCCAGGGACAGGGGGCGCCTTTTCCTACGAGCAGTACTTC.

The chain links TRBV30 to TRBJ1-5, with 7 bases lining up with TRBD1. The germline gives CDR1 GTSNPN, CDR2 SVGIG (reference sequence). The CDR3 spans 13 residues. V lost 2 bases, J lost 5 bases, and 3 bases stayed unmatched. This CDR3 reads CAWSPDRDQPQHF. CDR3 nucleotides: TGTGCCTGGAGTCCCGACAGGGATCAGCCCCAGCATTTT.

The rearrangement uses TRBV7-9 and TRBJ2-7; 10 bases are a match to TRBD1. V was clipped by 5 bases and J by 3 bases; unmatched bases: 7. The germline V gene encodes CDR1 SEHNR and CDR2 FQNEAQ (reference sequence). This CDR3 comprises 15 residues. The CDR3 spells CASSTYGTGVYEQYF. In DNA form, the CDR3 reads TGTGCCAGCAGCACCTACGGGACAGGGGTCTACGAGCAGTACTTC. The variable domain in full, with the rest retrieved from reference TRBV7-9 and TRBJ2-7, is DTGVSQNPRHKITKRGQNVTFRCDPISEHNRLYWYRQTLGQGPEFLTYFQNEAQLEKSRLLSDRFSAERPKGSFSTLEIQRTEQGDSAMYLCASSTYGTGVYEQYFGPGTRLTVT.

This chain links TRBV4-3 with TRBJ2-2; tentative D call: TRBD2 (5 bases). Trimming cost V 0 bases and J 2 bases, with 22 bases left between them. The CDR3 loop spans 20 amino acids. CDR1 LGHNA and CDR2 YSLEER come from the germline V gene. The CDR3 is CASSQDRVWEFNLNTGELFF. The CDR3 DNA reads TGCGCCAGCAGCCAAGATCGGGTCTGGGAGTTCAACTTAAACACCGGGGAGCTGTTTTTT.

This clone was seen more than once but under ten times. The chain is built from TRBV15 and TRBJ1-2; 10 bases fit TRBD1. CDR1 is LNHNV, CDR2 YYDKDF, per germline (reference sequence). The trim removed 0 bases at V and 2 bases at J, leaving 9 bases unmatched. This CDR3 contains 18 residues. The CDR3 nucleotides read TGTGCCACCAGCAGAGATCGCTACCGGGACAGGGGAAACTATGGCTACACCTTC. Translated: CATSRDRYRDRGNYGYTF. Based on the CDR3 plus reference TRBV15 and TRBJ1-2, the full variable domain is DAMVIQNPRYQVTQFGKPVTLSCSQTLNHNVMYWYQQKSSQAPKLLFHYYDKDFNNEADTPDNFQSRRPNTSFCFLDIRSPGLGDTAMYLCATSRDRYRDRGNYGYTFGSGTRLTVV.

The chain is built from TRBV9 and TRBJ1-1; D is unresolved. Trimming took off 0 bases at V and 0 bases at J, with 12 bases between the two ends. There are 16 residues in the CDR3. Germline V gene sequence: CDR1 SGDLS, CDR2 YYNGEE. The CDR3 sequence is CASSVGPTALNTEAFF. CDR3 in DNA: TGTGCCAGCAGCGTAGGTCCCACAGCCTTGAACACTGAAGCTTTCTTT.

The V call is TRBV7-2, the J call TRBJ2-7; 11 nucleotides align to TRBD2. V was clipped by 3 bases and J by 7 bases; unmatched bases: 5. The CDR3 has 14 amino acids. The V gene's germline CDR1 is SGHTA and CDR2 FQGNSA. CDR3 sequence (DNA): TGTGCCAGCAGCTTTACTAGCGGGAGTAGAGAGCAGTACTTC. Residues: CASSFTSGSREQYF.

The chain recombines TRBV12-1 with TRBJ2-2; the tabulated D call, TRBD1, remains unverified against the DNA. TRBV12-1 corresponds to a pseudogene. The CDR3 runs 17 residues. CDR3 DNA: TGTGCCAGCAGCTTTGTTGTTGTTGAACAGGGTCCCGGGGAGCTGTTTTTT. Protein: CASSFVVVEQGPGELFF.

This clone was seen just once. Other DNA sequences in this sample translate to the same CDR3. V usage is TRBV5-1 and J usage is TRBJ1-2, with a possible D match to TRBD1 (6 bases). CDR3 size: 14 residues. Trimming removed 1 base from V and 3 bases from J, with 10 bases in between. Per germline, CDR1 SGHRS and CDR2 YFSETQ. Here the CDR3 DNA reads TGCGCCAGCAGCTTGAGGGGGGGCGACTATGGCTACACCTTC. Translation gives CASSLRGGDYGYTF. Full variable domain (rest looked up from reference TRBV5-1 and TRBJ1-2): KAGVTQTPRYLIKTRGQQVTLSCSPISGHRSVSWYQQTPGQGLQFLFEYFSETQRNKGNFPGRFSGRQFSNSRSEMNVSTLELGDSALYLCASSLRGGDYGYTFGSGTRLTVV.

The CDR3 sequence: CAINSDRGSHQPQHF. The CDR3 DNA sequence: TGTGCCATCAATTCGGACAGGGGGAGTCATCAGCCCCAGCATTTT. The chain combines TRBV10-3 with TRBJ1-5, with TRBD1 matching over 10 bases. Germline V lookup: CDR1 ENHRY, CDR2 SYGVKD. The CDR3 totals 15 residues. V dropped 7 bases and J dropped 5; count of bases not matched to a gene: 8.

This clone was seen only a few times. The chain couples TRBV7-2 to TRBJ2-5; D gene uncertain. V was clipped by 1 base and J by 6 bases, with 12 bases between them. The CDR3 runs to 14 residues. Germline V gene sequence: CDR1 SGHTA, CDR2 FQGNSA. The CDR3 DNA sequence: TGTGCCAGCAGCTTAGGGCAGTCGAGGAAGACCCAGTACTTC. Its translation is CASSLGQSRKTQYF. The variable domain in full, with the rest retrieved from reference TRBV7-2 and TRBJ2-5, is GAGVSQSPSNKVTEKGKDVELRCDPISGHTALYWYRQSLGQGLEFLIYFQGNSAPDKSGLPSDRFSAERTGGSVSTLTIQRTQQEDSAVYLCASSLGQSRKTQYFGPGTRLLVL.

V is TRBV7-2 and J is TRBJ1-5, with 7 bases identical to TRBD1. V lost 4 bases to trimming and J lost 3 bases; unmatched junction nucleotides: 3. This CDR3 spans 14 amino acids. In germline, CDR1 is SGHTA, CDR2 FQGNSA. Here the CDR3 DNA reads TGTGCCAGCAGCTCCGACAGGGACAATCAGCCCCAGCATTTT. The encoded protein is CASSSDRDNQPQHF.

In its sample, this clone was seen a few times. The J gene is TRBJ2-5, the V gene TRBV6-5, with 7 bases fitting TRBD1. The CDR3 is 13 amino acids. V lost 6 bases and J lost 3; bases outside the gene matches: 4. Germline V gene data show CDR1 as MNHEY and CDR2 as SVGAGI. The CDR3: CASSRDRKETQYF. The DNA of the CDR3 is TGTGCCAGCAGCAGGGACAGAAAAGAGACCCAGTACTTC.

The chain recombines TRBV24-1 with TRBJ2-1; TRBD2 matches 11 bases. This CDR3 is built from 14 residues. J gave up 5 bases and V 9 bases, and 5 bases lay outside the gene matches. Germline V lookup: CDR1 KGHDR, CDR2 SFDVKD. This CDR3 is CATGSGRGHNEQFF. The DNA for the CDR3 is TGTGCCACCGGTAGCGGGAGGGGCCACAATGAGCAGTTCTTC.

The CDR3 sequence is CASRRHSGSGETQYF. The CDR3 DNA follows: TGTGCCAGCAGACGTCATAGCGGGAGCGGGGAGACCCAGTACTTC. The chain has TRBV7-3 and TRBJ2-5, with 9 nucleotides matching TRBD2. CDR3 length equals 15 residues. Germline V CDR1 and CDR2: SGHTA, FQGTGA. Trimming at V came to 6 bases and at J to 5 bases, leaving 10 bases not matched to a gene.

The CDR3 is CASSAGYEQYF. The CDR3 DNA sequence: TGCGCCAGCAGCGCGGGGTACGAGCAGTACTTC. The chain recombines TRBV10-1 with TRBJ2-7, with D maybe TRBD2 (6 bases). Germline loops: CDR1 WNHNN, CDR2 SYGVQD (reference sequence). V was pared by 6 bases and J by 4 bases, with 7 bases between. CDR3 length: 11 residues.

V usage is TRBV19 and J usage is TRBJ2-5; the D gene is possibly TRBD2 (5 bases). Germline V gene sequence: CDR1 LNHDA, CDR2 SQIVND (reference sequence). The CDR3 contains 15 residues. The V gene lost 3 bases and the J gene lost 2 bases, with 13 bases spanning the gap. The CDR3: CASSMSGRTQETQYF. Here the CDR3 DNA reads TGTGCCAGTAGTATGTCGGGCCGGACTCAAGAGACCCAGTACTTC.

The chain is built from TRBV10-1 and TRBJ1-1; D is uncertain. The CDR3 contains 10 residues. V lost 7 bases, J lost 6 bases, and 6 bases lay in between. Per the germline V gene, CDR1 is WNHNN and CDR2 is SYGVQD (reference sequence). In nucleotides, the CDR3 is TGCGCCAGCATCGGGGCTGAAGCTTTCTTT. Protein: CASIGAEAFF.

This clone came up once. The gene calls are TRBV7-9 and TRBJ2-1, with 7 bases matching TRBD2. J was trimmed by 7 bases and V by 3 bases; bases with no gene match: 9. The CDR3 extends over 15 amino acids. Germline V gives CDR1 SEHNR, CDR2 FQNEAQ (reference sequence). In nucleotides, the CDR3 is TGTGCCAGCAGCTTGAGGCTAGCGGCCGTTAATGAGCAGTTCTTC. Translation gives CASSLRLAAVNEQFF.

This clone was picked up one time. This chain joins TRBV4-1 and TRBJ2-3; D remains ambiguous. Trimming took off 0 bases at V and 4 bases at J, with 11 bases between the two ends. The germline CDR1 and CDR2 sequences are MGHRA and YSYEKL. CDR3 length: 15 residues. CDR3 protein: CASSQDYPRADTQYF. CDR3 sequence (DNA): TGCGCCAGCAGCCAAGATTATCCCCGGGCAGATACGCAGTATTTT.

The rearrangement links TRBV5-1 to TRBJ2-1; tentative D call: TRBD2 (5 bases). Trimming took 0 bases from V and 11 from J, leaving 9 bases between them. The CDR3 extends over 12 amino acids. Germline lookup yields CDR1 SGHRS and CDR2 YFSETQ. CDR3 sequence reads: CASSLARTQQFF. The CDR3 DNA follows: TGCGCCAGCAGCTTGGCGAGGACTCAGCAGTTCTTC.

The CDR3 protein is CASGLGQGNTGELFF. As DNA, the CDR3 is TGTGCTAGTGGACTGGGACAGGGGAACACCGGGGAGCTGTTTTTT. The V gene is TRBV12-5, the J gene TRBJ2-2; 9 bases match TRBD1. Germline trimming cut 6 bases from V and 1 base from J; bases unmatched to any gene: 3. CDR1 and CDR2 (germline): LGHNT, FRNRAP. This CDR3 is built from 15 residues.

CDR3: CASSTGTGTQPQHF. Written as DNA, the CDR3 is TGTGCCAGCAGTACCGGGACAGGGACTCAGCCCCAGCATTTT. The chain joins TRBV2 to TRBJ1-5, with 9 nucleotides matching TRBD1. Germline CDR1 SNHLY, CDR2 FYNNEI. The CDR3 is 14 residues long. With 5 bases clipped from V and 6 bases from J, the junction kept 5 bases outside the gene matches.

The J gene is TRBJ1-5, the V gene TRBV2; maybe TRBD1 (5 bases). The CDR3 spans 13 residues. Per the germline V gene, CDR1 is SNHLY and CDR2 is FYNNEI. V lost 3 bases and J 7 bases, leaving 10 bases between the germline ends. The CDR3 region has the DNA TGTGCCAGCAGTGATCGGGGGAGGCAGCCCCAGCATTTT. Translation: CASSDRGRQPQHF.

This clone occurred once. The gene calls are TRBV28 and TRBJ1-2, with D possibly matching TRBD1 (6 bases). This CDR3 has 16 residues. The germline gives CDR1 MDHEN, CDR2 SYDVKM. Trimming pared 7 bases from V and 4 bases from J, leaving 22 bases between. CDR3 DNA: TGTGCCAGCACCGATTTCACAGGGAAAGGGATCTATGGCTACACCTTC. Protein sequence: CASTDFTGKGIYGYTF.

The CDR3 here is CASSFDRFGYTF. The CDR3 region has the DNA TGTGCCAGTAGTTTCGACAGGTTTGGCTACACCTTC. The chain has TRBV19 and TRBJ1-2, with TRBD1 as a possible D gene (6 bases). The germline gives CDR1 LNHDA, CDR2 SQIVND (reference sequence). There are 12 residues in the CDR3. V was clipped by 5 bases and J by 7 bases, with 11 bases between them. Full variable domain (outside the CDR3, taken from reference TRBV19 and TRBJ1-2): DGGITQSPKYLFRKEGQNVTLSCEQNLNHDAMYWYRQDPGQGLRLIYYSQIVNDFQKGDIAEGYSVSREKKESFPLTVTSAQKNPTAFYLCASSFDRFGYTFGSGTRLTVV.

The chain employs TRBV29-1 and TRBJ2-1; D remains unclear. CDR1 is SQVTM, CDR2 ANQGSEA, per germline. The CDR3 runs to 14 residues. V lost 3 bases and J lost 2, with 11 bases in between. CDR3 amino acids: CSVDPSPTYNEQFF. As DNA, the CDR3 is TGCAGCGTTGACCCGTCCCCTACCTACAATGAGCAGTTCTTC.

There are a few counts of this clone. The CDR3 nucleotides are TGCGCCAGCAGCCCAGAAGGGGCGCGGATCGAAAAACTGTTTTTT. Protein sequence: CASSPEGARIEKLFF. V is TRBV4-1 and J is TRBJ1-4; tentatively, D is TRBD1 (5 bases). V was pared by 4 bases and J by 8 bases, with 17 bases between. This CDR3 has 15 amino acids. The germline V gene encodes CDR1 MGHRA and CDR2 YSYEKL.

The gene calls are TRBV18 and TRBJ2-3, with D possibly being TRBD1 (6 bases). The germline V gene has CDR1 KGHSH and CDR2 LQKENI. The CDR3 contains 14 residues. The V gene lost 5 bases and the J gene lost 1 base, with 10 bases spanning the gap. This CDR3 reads CASSTDSRTDTQYF. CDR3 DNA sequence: TGTGCCAGCTCAACGGACAGCCGCACAGATACGCAGTATTTT.